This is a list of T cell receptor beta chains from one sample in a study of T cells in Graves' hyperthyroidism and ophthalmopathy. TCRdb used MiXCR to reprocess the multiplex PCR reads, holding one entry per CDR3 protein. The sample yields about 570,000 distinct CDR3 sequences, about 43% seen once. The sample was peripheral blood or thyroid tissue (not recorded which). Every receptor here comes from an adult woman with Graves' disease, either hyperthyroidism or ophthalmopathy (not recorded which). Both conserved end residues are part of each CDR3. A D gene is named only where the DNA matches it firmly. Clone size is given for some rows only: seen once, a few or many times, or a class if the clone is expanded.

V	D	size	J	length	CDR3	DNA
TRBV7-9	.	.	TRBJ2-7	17	CASSQRRGSAAPYEQYF	TGTGCCAGCAGTCAACGAAGGGGAAGCGCCGCCCCCTACGAGCAGTACTTC
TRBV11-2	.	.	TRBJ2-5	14	CASSQTTGLETQYF	TGTGCCAGCAGCCAAACGACAGGCCTAGAGACCCAGTACTTC
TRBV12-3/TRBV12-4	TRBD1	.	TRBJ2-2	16	CASSLGTGGITGELFF	TGTGCCAGCAGTTTGGGGACAGGGGGGATCACCGGGGAGCTGTTTTTT
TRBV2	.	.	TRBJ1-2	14	CASLGSGQGYGYTF	TGTGCCAGCTTGGGCTCGGGACAAGGCTATGGCTACACCTTC
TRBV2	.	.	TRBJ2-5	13	CASSAELEETQYF	TGTGCCAGCTCCGCAGAGCTTGAAGAGACCCAGTACTTC
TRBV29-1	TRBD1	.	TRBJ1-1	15	CSVEGDRGSETEAFF	TGCAGCGTTGAAGGGGACAGGGGGAGTGAAACTGAAGCTTTCTTT
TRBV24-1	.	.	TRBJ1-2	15	CATSDLNRENYGYTF	TGTGCCACCAGTGATTTGAACCGGGAAAACTATGGCTACACCTTC
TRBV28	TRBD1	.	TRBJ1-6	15	CASRTSGGYNSPLHF	TGTGCCAGCAGAACCTCAGGGGGCTATAATTCACCCCTCCACTTT
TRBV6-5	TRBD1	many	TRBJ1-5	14	CASRGTGYNQPQHF	TGTGCCAGCAGGGGGACAGGTTACAATCAGCCCCAGCATTTT
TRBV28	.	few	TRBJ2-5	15	CASSRRGLGSETQYF	TGTGCCAGCAGCCGAAGGGGGTTAGGGTCAGAGACCCAGTACTTC
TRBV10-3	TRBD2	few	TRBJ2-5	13	CAISKAGEETQYF	TGTGCCATCAGTAAAGCGGGAGAAGAGACCCAGTACTTC
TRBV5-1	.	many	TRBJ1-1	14	CASSSWDQNTEAFF	TGCGCCAGCAGCTCTTGGGACCAAAACACTGAAGCTTTCTTT
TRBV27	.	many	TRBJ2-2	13	CASSSVNTGELFF	TGTGCCAGCAGTTCCGTGAACACCGGGGAGCTGTTTTTT
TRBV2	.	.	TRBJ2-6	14	CASSETTGANVLTF	TGTGCCAGTTCAGAAACCACTGGGGCCAACGTCCTGACTTTC
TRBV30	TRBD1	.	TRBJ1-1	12	CAWSRTGLEALF	TGTGCCTGGAGTCGGACAGGGTTAGAAGCTCTCTTT
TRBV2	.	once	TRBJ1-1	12	CASSYVKTEAFF	TGTGCCAGCAGTTACGTCAAGACTGAAGCTTTCTTT
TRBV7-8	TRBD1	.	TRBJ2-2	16	CASSLRPRQGAGELFF	TGTGCCAGCAGCTTACGACCCCGACAGGGTGCCGGGGAGCTGTTTTTT
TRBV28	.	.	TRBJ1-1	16	CAINQGFQVLNTEAFF	TGTGCCATCAACCAGGGTTTCCAGGTCTTGAACACTGAAGCTTTCTTT
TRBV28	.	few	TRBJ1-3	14	CASRSVGAVNTIYF	TGTGCCAGCAGATCGGTGGGGGCGGTAAACACCATATATTTT
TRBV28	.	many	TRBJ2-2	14	CASSSRTGTGELFF	TGTGCCAGCAGTTCCCGAACAGGGACCGGGGAGCTGTTTTTT
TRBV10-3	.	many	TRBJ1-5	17	CAISAGGAGDGNQPQHF	TGTGCCATCAGTGCGGGAGGGGCAGGGGATGGGAATCAGCCCCAGCATTTT
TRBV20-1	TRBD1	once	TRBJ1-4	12	CSGRTGDEKLFF	TGCAGTGGGAGGACAGGGGATGAAAAACTGTTTTTT
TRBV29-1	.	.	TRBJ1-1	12	CSAGKWGTEAFF	TGCAGCGCAGGGAAGTGGGGCACTGAAGCTTTCTTT
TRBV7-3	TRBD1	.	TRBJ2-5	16	CASSFRDRAIGETQYF	TGTGCCAGCAGCTTTAGAGACAGGGCAATCGGAGAGACCCAGTACTTC
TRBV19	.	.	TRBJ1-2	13	CASSQSGVTGYTF	TGTGCCAGTAGTCAATCTGGGGTTACTGGCTACACCTTC
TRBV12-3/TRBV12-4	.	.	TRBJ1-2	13	CASRMDTDYGYTF	TGTGCCAGCAGGATGGACACGGATTATGGCTACACCTTC
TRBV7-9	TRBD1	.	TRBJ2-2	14	CASTPGQGIGELFF	TGTGCCAGCACCCCGGGACAGGGAATCGGGGAGCTGTTTTTT
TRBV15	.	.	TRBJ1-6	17	CATSSAQGQSHNSPLHF	TGTGCCACCAGCAGCGCCCAAGGACAGTCACATAATTCACCCCTCCACTTT
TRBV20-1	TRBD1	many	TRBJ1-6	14	CSAWTGSGNSPLHF	TGCAGTGCTTGGACAGGGTCAGGAAATTCACCCCTCCACTTT
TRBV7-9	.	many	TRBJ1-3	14	CASSFKQDGNTIYF	TGTGCCAGCAGCTTCAAACAGGATGGAAACACCATATATTTT
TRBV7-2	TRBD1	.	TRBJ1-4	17	CASRSLGQGRRNEKLFF	TGTGCCAGCAGAAGCCTGGGACAGGGGAGACGGAATGAAAAACTGTTTTTT
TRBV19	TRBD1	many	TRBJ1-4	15	CASSRQGEGDEKLFF	TGTGCCAGTAGTCGACAGGGGGAAGGGGATGAAAAACTGTTTTTT
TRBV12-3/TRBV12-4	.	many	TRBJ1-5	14	CASSMTGGNQPQHF	TGTGCCAGCAGTATGACGGGGGGCAATCAGCCCCAGCATTTT